Listed below are T cell receptor beta chains from one sample, sequenced in a study of blood T cell repertoires in COVID-19. Data came from immunoSEQ multiplex PCR; TCRdb stores just in-frame clones and leaves some out. The sample holds over 120,000 clones, approximately 88% seen once. Sequencing input: peripheral blood. The receptors come from a woman between 45 and 65 years old with acute or convalescent COVID-19. The CDR3 runs from the conserved cysteine through the conserved F or W.

V gene	CDR3 protein
TRBV5-1	CASSPGLGLLSEETQYF
TRBV5-1	CASSSGQGAMNTEAFF
TRBV24-1	CATSDRDSYGYTF
TRBV28	CASSLLPGGYGYTF
TRBV9	CASSMRLAGGVTDTQYF
TRBV10-1	CASSETSGPYREQYF
TRBV4-1	CASSQGSLAGGSDTQYF
TRBV15	CATSRGRGDNQPQHF
TRBV10-1	CASSERREVYNEQFF
TRBV11-2	CASSLSYEKLFF
TRBV18	CASSQTQGNYMNTEAFF
TRBV12-2	CASRPTGPYEQYF
TRBV18	CASSQVGTGAYEQYF
TRBV3-1/TRBV3-2	CASSQGENTEAFF
TRBV9	CASSVRDRSSGANVLTF
TRBV11-1	CASSLAGTLAYEQYF
TRBV19	CASTGVPGDTQYF
TRBV5-1	CASTATGASVEQYF
TRBV19	CASRPQGAILYGYTF
TRBV27	CASSLSRGDRGYQPQHF
TRBV2	CASKNTGTYEQYF
TRBV29-1	CSVEGWDRVAEKLFF
TRBV18	CASSLPGQLNTEAFF
TRBV3-1/TRBV3-2	CASSPGLPNEKLFF
TRBV19	CASGSSSYNEQFF
TRBV7-2	CASSTRQLAGGWETQYF
TRBV28	CASSLGQPQHF
TRBV10-3	CAISGTSGSKVYEQYF
TRBV4-1	CASSLDRDYGYTF
TRBV6-5	CASGQGRKETQYF
TRBV21-1	CASSKSQQGYEQYF